The T cell receptor (beta chain) described here comes from a study of cytomegalovirus exposure and HLA in healthy donors. Study details: From donors who were HLA-typed, an early data release held 80 million to 85 million unique TCRs. Findings and caveats of the study: Within an earlier analysis, most TCR beta V segments proved productive either about 90% or about 30% of the time.

13 Jbeta primers and 60 Vbeta primers were used for the PCR. TCRdb keeps only in-frame clones here, not all; method: immunoSEQ multiplex PCR. Found here are more than 90,000 clones; the top ten clones hold about 3.8%. Concerning this clone: Antigen specificity is unknown.

CDR1 and CDR2 from the germline V gene are GTSNPN and SVGIG (reference sequence). After removal of 5 bases from V and 4 bases from J, the junction contained 15 bases not matched to a gene. This CDR3 has 18 residues. The chain links TRBV30 to TRBJ2-3; 13 bases line up with TRBD2. The specimen was PBMCs. The origin of this receptor is a man in his thirties or forties in good health and CMV-seronegative. This CDR3 is CAWDRELAGGRGADTQYF. As DNA, the CDR3 is TGTGCCTGGGACCGCGAACTAGCGGGGGGGCGAGGCGCAGATACGCAGTATTTT. Full variable domain (remainder filled in from reference TRBV30 and TRBJ2-3): SQTIHQWPATLVQPVGSPLSLECTVEGTSNPNLYWYRQAAGRGLQLLFYSVGIGQISSEVPQNLSASRPQDRQFILSSKKLLLSDSGFYLCAWDRELAGGRGADTQYFGPGTRLTVL.